The source of this T cell receptor beta chain is a study of T cells in Graves' hyperthyroidism and ophthalmopathy. This clonotype was seen at least ten times. In making diagnoses, clinical symptoms, serum thyroxine and TRAb, thyroid ultrasound and orbital computed tomography were all used. Amplification targeted TCR beta CDR3 regions from RNA transcripts. First-round RT-PCR of the TCR CDR3 relied on the HTBI primer set. MiXCR, run by TCRdb on the multiplex PCR reads, gives a single entry per CDR3 protein. Of approximately 640,000 distinct CDR3 sequences detected, 15% to 20% appear once; the ten largest clones hold 3.5% to 4%. What was sequenced was blood. The TCR was taken from a woman aged 25 to 45 with Graves' hyperthyroidism.

The CDR3 loop is CASSDVTGAVQETQYF. The CDR3 bases are TGTGCCAGCAGTGACGTTACAGGGGCTGTACAAGAGACCCAGTACTTC. The J gene is TRBJ2-5, the V gene TRBV28, with 7 bases lining up with TRBD1. There are 16 residues in the CDR3. Losses at the gene ends were 5 bases for V and 2 bases for J; bases not matched to a gene: 11. The germline CDR1 and CDR2 sequences are MDHEN and SYDVKM.